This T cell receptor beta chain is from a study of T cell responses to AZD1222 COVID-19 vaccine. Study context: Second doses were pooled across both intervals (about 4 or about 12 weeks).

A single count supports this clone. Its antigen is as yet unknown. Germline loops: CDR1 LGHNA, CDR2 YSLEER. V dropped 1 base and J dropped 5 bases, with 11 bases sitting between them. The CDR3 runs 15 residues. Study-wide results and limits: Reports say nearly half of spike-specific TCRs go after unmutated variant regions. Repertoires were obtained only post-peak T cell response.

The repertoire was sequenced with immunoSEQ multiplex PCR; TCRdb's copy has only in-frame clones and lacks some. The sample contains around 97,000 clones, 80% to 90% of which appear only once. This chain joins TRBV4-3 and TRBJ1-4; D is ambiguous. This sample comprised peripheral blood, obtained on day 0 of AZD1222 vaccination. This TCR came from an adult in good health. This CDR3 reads CASSQVSEENEKLFF. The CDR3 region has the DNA TGCGCCAGCAGCCAAGTATCGGAGGAGAATGAAAAACTGTTTTTT.